This record concerns one T cell receptor (beta chain) sequence. This clonotype was observed at least ten times. Its antigen target is currently unknown. No base quality values were provided; no much bigger clone lies one nucleotide off. These data come from a study of T cells in Graves' hyperthyroidism and ophthalmopathy (dated by TCRdb to between 2017 and 2020). With respect to the entire study: Peripheral blood samples were taken at initial diagnosis, before any treatment was given. The 90 to 100 discovery patients were randomly split 7:3 into training and test sets. After blood sampling, hyperthyroidism patients were treated with methimazole at a starting dose of 30 mg daily, and ophthalmopathy patients were treated with high-dose intravenous methylprednisolone. A discovery cohort of 95 to 100 patients, fewer than 50 with Graves' ophthalmopathy and approximately 55 with stable Graves' hyperthyroidism, was used to find distinguishing TCR V-J signatures. Prospective prediction of ophthalmopathy was tested in an independent validation cohort of approximately 19 hyperthyroidism patients and some 17 patients who later progressed to ophthalmopathy. The study also compared thyroid tissue and blood T-cell repertoires from a handful of Graves' hyperthyroidism patients. TCR Vbeta CDR3 sequencing of 135 peripheral blood samples (under 45 ophthalmopathy, approximately 80 hyperthyroidism and around 17 progressor patients) is reported in the paper. The paper's findings and limits, for the study overall: Most expanded thyroid clonotypes (frequency above 0.001) were also detected in blood, a finding suggesting that blood repertoires may reflect thyroid immune responses. In validation, the model predicted progression to ophthalmopathy with around 71% sensitivity and around 72% specificity, a median of roughly seven months before onset. A model built on a 13 V-J signature distinguished ophthalmopathy from stable hyperthyroidism, reaching roughly 88% sensitivity and around 81% specificity in cross-validation and 80%/75% in testing. No statistical method was used to set the sample size in advance, and investigators knew the group allocation.

The TCR beta CDR3 regions were amplified from RNA transcripts. For the first round of RT-PCR on the TCR CDR3, the HTBI primer set was used together with the Qiagen OneStep RT-PCR kit. Libraries were constructed in a second round of multiplex PCR, after which size selection and purification were carried out. Libraries were sequenced paired-end with 100 bp reads on an Illumina HiSeq2000. In the authors' own workflow: Raw data were processed with SOAPnuke, discarding reads with adapters, uncalled bases, mean Phred below 15, or no exact constant-primer or identifier match. High-quality paired reads were merged using COPE v1.2.5, and each unique nucleotide sequence was defined as a clonotype. Clonotypes were aligned to IMGT TRBV, TRBD and TRBJ reference segments using MiTCR v1.1. Only V-J combinations with frequency above 0.0001, covering 99.2% of repertoires, were analysed. A TCS score was defined as the ratio of F50 (clonal expansion) to E x V (chaos), with BLOSUM62-based TCRdist applied between CDR3 peptides within each V-J. Welch's t-statistics and random forest reduced roughly 540 V-J features to roughly 13, which were used in a naive Bayes classifier (R e1071). The public reads were reprocessed in TCRdb via fastp at Q25 and MiXCR, keeping in-frame beta chains. Duplicate CDR3 protein sequences are folded into a single record with the most common DNA and genes. These V and J calls are TCRdb output, not the study's own analysis. A total of about 480,000 distinct CDR3 sequences appear in this sample, about 15% of them only once. Of the sample, about 17% is held by the ten largest clones.

Graves' hyperthyroidism was defined as stable when no progression to ophthalmopathy occurred over 18 months of follow-up. The hyperthyroidism patients were between 18 and 65 years old and newly diagnosed, with a disease duration of less than 2 months. Patients with uncontrolled infections, other autoimmune diseases, pregnancy or lactation were excluded. Diagnoses were based on clinical symptoms, serum thyroxine and TRAb, thyroid ultrasound and orbital computed tomography. PBMCs were isolated from about 9 ml of fresh peripheral blood by Ficoll-Paque density gradient centrifugation. Total RNA was extracted with Trizol reagent, and quality was checked on an Agilent 2100 Bioanalyzer. The CDR3 numbers 13 residues from cysteine through phenylalanine. The only DNA kept is the CDR3, 39 bases in frame from the first base. The trim is 1 base for V and 7 bases for J, with a gap of 9 bases between the germline ends. In the germline V gene, CDR1 corresponds to SGHAT and CDR2 to FQNNGV.

The sequence joins TRBV11-2 to TRBJ2-3, with the D gene not clear enough to name. The clonotype comes from a woman aged 18-29 years with Graves' hyperthyroidism. The specimen sequenced was blood. The CDR3 protein: CASSLAATNTQYF. DNA sequence: TGTGCCAGCAGCTTAGCCGCCACGAATACGCAGTATTTT.